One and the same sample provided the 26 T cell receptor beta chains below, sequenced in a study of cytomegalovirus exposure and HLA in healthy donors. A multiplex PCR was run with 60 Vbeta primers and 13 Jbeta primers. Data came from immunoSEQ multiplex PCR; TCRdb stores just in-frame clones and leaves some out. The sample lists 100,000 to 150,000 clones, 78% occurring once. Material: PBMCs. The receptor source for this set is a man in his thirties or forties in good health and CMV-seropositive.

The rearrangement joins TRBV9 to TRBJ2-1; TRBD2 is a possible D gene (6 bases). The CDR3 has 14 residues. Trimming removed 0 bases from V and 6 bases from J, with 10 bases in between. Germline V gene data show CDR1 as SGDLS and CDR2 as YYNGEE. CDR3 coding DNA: TGTGCCAGCAGCGTAGGCGTGCGGGGCAATGAGCAGTTCTTC. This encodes CASSVGVRGNEQFF.

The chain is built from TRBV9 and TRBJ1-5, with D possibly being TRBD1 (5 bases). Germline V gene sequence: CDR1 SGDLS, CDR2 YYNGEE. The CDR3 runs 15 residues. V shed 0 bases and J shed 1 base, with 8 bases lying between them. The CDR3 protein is CASSVGRGSNQPQHF. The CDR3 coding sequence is TGTGCCAGCAGCGTAGGTCGGGGGAGCAATCAGCCCCAGCATTTT.

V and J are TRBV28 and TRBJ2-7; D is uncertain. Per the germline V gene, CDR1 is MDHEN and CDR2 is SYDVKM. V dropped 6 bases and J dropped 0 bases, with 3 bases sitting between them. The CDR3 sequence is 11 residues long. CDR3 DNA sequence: TGTGCCAGCAGCTTCTCCTACGAGCAGTACTTC. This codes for CASSFSYEQYF.

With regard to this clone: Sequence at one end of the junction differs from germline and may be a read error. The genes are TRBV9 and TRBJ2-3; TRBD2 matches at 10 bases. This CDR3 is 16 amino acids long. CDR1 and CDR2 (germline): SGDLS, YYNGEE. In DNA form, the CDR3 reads TGTGCCAGCAGCGTACGAAGCGGGAGGGGCACGGATACGCAGTATTTT. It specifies CASSVRSGRGTDTQYF.

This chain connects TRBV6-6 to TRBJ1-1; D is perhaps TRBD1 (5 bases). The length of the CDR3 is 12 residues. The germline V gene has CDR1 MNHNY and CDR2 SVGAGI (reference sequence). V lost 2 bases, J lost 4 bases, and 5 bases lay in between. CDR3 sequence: CASSYDSTEAFF. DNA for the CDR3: TGTGCCAGCAGTTACGACAGCACTGAAGCTTTCTTT.

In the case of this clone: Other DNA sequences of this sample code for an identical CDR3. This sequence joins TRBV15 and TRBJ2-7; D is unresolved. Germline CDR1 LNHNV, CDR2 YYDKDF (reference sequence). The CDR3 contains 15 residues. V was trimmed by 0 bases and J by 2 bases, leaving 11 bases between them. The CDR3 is CATSRDPGRTYEQYF. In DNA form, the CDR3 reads TGTGCCACCAGCAGAGATCCCGGCAGGACCTACGAGCAGTACTTC. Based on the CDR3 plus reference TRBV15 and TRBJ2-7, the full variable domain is DAMVIQNPRYQVTQFGKPVTLSCSQTLNHNVMYWYQQKSSQAPKLLFHYYDKDFNNEADTPDNFQSRRPNTSFCFLDIRSPGLGDTAMYLCATSRDPGRTYEQYFGPGTRLTVT.

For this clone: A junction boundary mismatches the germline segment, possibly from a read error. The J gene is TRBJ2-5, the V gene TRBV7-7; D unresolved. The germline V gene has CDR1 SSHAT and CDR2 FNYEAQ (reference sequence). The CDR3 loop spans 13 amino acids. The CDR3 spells CASSLATQETQYF. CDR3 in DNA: TGTGCTAGCAGCTTAGCTACTCAAGAGACCCAGTACTTC.

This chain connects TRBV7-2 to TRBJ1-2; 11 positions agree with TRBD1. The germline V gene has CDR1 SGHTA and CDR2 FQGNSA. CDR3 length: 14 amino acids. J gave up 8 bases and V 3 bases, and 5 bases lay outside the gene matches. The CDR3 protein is CASSFGQGAKGYTF. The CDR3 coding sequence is TGTGCCAGCAGCTTCGGACAGGGGGCAAAGGGCTACACCTTC. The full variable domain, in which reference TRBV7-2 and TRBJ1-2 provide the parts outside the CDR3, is GAGVSQSPSNKVTEKGKDVELRCDPISGHTALYWYRQSLGQGLEFLIYFQGNSAPDKSGLPSDRFSAERTGGSVSTLTIQRTQQEDSAVYLCASSFGQGAKGYTFGSGTRLTVV.

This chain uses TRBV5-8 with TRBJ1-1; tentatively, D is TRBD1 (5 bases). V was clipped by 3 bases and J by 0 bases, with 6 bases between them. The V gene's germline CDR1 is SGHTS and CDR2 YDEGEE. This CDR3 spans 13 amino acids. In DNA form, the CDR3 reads TGTGCCAGCAGCTGGGGGGTGAACACTGAAGCTTTCTTT. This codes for CASSWGVNTEAFF.

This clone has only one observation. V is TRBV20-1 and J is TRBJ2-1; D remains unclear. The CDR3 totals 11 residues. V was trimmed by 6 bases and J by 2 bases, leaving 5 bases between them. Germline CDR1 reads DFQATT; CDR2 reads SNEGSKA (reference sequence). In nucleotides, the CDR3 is TGCAGTGCCGCGCCCTACAATGAGCAGTTCTTC. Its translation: CSAAPYNEQFF.

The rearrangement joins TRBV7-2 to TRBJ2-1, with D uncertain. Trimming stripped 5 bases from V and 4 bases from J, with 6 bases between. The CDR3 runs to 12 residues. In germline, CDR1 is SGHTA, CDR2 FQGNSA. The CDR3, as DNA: TGTGCCAGCAGCCCTCGGTACAATGAGCAGTTCTTC. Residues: CASSPRYNEQFF.

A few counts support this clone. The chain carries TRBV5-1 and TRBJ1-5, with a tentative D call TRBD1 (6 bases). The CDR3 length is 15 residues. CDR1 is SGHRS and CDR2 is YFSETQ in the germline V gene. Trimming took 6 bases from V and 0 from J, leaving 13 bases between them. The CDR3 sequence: CASNRESSSNQPQHF. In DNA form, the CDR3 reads TGCGCCAGCAACAGGGAGAGCTCTAGCAATCAGCCCCAGCATTTT.

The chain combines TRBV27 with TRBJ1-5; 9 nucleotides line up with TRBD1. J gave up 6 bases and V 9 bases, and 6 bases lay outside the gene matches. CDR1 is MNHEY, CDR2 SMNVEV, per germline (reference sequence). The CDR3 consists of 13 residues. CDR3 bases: TGTGCCAGTTCGACAGGGGGAGGTCAGCCCCAGCATTTT. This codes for CASSTGGGQPQHF.

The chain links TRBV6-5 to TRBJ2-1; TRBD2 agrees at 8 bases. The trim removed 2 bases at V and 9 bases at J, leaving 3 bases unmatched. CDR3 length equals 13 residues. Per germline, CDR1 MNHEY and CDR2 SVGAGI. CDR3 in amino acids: CASSYGTRGEQFF. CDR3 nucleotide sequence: TGTGCCAGCAGTTACGGGACTAGGGGTGAGCAGTTCTTC.

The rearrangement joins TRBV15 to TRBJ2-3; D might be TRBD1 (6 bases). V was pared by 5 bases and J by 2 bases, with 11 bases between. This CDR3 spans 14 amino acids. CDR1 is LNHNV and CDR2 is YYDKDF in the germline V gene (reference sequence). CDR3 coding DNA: TGTGCCACCAGCTTGGACAGAAACACAGATACGCAGTATTTT. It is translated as CATSLDRNTDTQYF.

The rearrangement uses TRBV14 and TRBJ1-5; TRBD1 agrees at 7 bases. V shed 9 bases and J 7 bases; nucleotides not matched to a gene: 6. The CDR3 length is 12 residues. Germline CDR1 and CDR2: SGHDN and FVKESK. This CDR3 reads CASTGVRQPQHF. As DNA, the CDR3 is TGTGCCAGTACAGGGGTGAGACAGCCCCAGCATTTT.

The CDR3 loop is CASSLGATEAFF. The CDR3 DNA follows: TGCGCCAGCAGCTTGGGGGCCACTGAAGCTTTCTTT. V usage is TRBV5-1 and J usage is TRBJ1-1; D not certain. Trimming removed 0 bases from V and 4 bases from J, with 4 bases in between. This CDR3 is 12 amino acids long. The germline CDR1 and CDR2 sequences are SGHRS and YFSETQ.

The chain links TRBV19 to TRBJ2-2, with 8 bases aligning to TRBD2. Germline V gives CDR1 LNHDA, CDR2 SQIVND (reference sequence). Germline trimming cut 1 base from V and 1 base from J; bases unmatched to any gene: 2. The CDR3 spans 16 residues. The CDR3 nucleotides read TGTGCCAGTAGTATAGGGCTAGCGGGGAACACCGGGGAGCTGTTTTTT. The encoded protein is CASSIGLAGNTGELFF.

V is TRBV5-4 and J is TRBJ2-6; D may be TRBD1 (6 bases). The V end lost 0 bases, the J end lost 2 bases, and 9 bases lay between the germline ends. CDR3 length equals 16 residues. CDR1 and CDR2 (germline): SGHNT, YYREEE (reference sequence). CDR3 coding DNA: TGTGCCAGCAGCTTGGAGGGGGATCCTGGGGCCAACGTCCTGACTTTC. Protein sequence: CASSLEGDPGANVLTF.

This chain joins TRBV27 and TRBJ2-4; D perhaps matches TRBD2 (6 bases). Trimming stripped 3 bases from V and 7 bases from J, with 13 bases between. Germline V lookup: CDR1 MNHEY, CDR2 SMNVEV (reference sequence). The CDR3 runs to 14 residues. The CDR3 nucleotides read TGTGCCAGCAGTTTCCGGGGGAGAACGAACATTCAGTACTTC. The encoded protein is CASSFRGRTNIQYF.

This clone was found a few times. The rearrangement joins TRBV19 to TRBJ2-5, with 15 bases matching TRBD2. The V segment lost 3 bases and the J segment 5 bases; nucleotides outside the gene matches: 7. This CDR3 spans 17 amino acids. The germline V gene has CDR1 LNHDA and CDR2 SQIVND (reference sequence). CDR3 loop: CASSIGLAGGPRETQYF. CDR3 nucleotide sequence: TGTGCCAGTAGTATTGGACTAGCGGGAGGGCCACGGGAGACCCAGTACTTC.

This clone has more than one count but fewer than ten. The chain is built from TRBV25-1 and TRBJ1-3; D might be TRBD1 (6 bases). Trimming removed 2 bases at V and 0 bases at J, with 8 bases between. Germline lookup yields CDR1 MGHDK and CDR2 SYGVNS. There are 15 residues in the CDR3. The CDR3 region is CASSERTDSGNTIYF. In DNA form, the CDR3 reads TGTGCCAGCAGTGAAAGGACAGACTCTGGAAACACCATATATTTT.

The DNA for the CDR3 is TGTGCCAGCAGTTTGGCCCCAACCCCCTATGGCTACACCTTC. Amino acid sequence: CASSLAPTPYGYTF. The chain links TRBV28 to TRBJ1-2, with D uncertain. V was shortened by 3 bases and J by 4 bases, with 12 bases between the two germline ends. CDR1 and CDR2 (germline): MDHEN, SYDVKM. This CDR3 comprises 14 residues.

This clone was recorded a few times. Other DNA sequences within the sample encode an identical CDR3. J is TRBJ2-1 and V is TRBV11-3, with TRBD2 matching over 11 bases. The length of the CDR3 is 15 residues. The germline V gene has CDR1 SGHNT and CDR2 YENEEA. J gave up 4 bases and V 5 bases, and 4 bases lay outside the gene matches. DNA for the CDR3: TGTGCCAGCAGCCCCGGGACTAGCGGTTACAATGAGCAGTTCTTC. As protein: CASSPGTSGYNEQFF.

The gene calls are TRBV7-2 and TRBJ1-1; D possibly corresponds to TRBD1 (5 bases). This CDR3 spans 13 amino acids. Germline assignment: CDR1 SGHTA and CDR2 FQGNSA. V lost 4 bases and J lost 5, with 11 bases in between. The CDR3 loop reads CASSWTRQTEAFF. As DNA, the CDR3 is TGTGCCAGCAGCTGGACCCGACAGACTGAAGCTTTCTTT.

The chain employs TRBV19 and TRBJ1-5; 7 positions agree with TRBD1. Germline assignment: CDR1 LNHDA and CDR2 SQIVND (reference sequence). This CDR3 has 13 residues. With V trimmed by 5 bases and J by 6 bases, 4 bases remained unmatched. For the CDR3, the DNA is TGTGCCAGTAGTTTTAACAGGGGTCAGCCCCAGCATTTT. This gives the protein CASSFNRGQPQHF.